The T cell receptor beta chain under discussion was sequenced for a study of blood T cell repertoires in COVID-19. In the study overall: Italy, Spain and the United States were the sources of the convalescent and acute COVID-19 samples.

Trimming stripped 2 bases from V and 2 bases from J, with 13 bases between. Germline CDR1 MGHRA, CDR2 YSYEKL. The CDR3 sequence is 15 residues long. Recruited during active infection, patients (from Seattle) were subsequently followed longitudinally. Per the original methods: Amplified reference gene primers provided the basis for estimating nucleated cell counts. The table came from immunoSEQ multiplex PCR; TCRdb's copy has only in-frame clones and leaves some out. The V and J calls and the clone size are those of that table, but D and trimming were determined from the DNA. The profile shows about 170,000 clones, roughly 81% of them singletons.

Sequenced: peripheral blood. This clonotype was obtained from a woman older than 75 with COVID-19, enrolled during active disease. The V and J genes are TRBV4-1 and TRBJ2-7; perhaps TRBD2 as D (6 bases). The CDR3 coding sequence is TGCGCCAGCAGCCAAACTCCCCGGGGGACCTACGAGCAGTACTTC. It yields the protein CASSQTPRGTYEQYF.